Following are 6 T cell receptor beta chains from one sample sequenced in a study of cytomegalovirus exposure and HLA in healthy donors. Amplification used 60 Vbeta primers and 13 Jbeta primers. Using immunoSEQ multiplex PCR, the repertoire was profiled, and TCRdb retains in-frame clones only, with some absent. The sample contains around 91,000 clones, 78% of which appear only once. The sequencing sample was made of PBMCs. These receptors came from a woman in her 40s in good health and CMV-seropositive.

The rearrangement uses TRBV7-3 and TRBJ2-1, with D hard to call. CDR3 size: 13 residues. The germline V gene encodes CDR1 SGHTA and CDR2 FQGTGA. Trimming cost V 1 base and J 5 bases, with 6 bases left between them. CDR3 nucleotide sequence: TGTGCCAGCAGCTTAAGTAATAACAATGAGCAGTTCTTC. Amino acid sequence: CASSLSNNNEQFF.

As concerns this clone: Germline is not matched at one junction end, which may reflect a read error. The J gene is TRBJ2-3, the V gene TRBV7-7; 7 nucleotides line up with TRBD1. Germline-derived CDR1 and CDR2 are SSHAT and FNYEAQ (reference sequence). This CDR3 has 13 residues. The CDR3 DNA reads TGTGCTAGCAGCCGGACAGGCCCAGATACGCAGTATTTT. This encodes CASSRTGPDTQYF.

The V call is TRBV6-4, the J call TRBJ2-3; 12 bases are shared with TRBD2. The trim removed 6 bases at V and 2 bases at J, leaving 3 bases unmatched. CDR3 length: 15 amino acids. Germline V CDR1 and CDR2: MRHNA, SNTAGT. CDR3 protein: CASSLAGGATDTQYF. In DNA, the CDR3 is TGTGCCAGCAGCCTAGCGGGAGGGGCCACAGATACGCAGTATTTT.

This chain connects TRBV9 to TRBJ2-1, with a possible D match to TRBD2 (5 bases). Per the germline V gene, CDR1 is SGDLS and CDR2 is YYNGEE. Deletions cut 3 bases from V and 7 bases from J, with 11 bases between. The length of the CDR3 is 13 residues. In nucleotides, the CDR3 is TGTGCCAGCAGCGCCACTAGTAGGAATGAGCAGTTCTTC. This gives the protein CASSATSRNEQFF.

This clone was observed a handful of times. No conserved phenylalanine or tryptophan ends this CDR3, so it is likely a read error. The DNA is omitted, as the CDR3 cannot be located on it reliably, and the CDR3 follows TCRdb's listing. The CDR3 protein is CASSKRSAGP. The gene calls are TRBV21-1 and TRBJ2-3; the tabulated D call, TRBD2, remains unverified against the DNA. TRBV21-1 has pseudogene status. The CDR3 is 10 residues long, ends included.

The rearrangement links TRBV28 to TRBJ1-6; tentatively, D is TRBD1 (6 bases). This CDR3 spans 14 amino acids. V gave up 5 bases and J gave up 6 bases, with 11 bases separating them. Germline values: CDR1 MDHEN, CDR2 SYDVKM. The CDR3 reads CASSAGAGNSPLHF. The CDR3 DNA reads TGTGCCAGCAGTGCAGGGGCGGGTAATTCACCCCTCCACTTT.